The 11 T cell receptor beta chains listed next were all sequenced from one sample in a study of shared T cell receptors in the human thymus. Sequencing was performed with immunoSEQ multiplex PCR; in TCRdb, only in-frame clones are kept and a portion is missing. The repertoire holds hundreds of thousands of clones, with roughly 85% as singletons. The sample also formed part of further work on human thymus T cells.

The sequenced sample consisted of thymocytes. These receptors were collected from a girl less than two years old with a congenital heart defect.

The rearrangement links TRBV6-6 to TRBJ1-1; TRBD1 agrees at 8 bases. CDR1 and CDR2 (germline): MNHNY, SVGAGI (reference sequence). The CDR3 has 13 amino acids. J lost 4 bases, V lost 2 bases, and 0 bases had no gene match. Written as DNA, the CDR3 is TGTGCCAGCAGTTACGGACAGGGCACTGAAGCTTTCTTT. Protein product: CASSYGQGTEAFF.

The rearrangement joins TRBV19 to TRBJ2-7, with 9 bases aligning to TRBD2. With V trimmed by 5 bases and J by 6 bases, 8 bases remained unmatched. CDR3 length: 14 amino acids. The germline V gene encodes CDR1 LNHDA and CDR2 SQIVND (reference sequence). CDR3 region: CASSQRRGGVEQYF. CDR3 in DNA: TGTGCCAGTAGTCAACGGCGGGGGGGCGTCGAGCAGTACTTC.

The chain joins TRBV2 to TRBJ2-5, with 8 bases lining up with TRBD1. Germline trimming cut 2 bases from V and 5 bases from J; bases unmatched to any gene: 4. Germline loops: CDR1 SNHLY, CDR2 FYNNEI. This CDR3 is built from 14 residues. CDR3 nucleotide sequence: TGTGCCAGCAGTGAACAGGGGGCGGCGGAGACCCAGTACTTC. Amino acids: CASSEQGAAETQYF.

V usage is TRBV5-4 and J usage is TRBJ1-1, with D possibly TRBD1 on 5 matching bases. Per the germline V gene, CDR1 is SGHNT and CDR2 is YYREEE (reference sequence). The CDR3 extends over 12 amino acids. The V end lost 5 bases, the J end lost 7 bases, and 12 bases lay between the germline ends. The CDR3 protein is CASSRSTGEAFF. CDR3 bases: TGTGCCAGCAGTCGATCTACAGGTGAAGCTTTCTTT.

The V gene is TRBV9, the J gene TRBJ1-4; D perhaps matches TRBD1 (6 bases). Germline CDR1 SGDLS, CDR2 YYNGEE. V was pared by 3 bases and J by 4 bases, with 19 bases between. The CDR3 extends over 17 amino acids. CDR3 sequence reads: CASSGGLGQTDNEKLFF. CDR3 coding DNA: TGTGCCAGCAGCGGGGGTCTCGGACAGACTGATAATGAAAAACTGTTTTTT.

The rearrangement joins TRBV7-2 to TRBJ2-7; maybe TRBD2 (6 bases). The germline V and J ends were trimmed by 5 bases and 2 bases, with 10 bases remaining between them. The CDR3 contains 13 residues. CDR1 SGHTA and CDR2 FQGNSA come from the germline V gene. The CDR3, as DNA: TGTGCCAGCAGCCCCGGGGAGGCCTACGAGCAGTACTTC. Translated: CASSPGEAYEQYF.

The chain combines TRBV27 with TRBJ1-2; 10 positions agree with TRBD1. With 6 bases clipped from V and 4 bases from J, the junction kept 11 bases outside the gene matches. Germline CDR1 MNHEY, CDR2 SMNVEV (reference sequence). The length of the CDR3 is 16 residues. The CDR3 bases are TGTGCCAGCAGCCGATCTCGGGACAGGGGTCTCTATGGCTACACCTTC. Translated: CASSRSRDRGLYGYTF.

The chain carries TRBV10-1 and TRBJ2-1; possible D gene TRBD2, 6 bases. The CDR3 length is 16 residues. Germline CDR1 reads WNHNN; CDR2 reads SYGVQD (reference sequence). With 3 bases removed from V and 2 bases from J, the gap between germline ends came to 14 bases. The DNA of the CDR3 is TGCGCCAGCAGTGAACACCAGCGGGCCCCCTACAATGAGCAGTTCTTC. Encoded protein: CASSEHQRAPYNEQFF.

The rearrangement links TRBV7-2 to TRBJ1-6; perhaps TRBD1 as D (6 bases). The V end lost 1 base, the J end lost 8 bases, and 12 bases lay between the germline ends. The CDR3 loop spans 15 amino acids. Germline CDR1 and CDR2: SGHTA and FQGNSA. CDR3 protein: CASSLVPGEHSPLHF. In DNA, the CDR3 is TGTGCCAGCAGCTTAGTTCCAGGGGAGCATTCACCCCTCCACTTT.

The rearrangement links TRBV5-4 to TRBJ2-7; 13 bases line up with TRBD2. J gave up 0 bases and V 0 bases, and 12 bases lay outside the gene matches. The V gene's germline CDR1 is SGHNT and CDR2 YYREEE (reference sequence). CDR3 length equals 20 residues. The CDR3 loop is CASSLEQLAGGPHHSYEQYF. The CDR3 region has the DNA TGTGCCAGCAGCTTGGAACAACTAGCGGGGGGGCCCCATCACTCCTACGAGCAGTACTTC. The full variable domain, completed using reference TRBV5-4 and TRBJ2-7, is ETGVTQSPTHLIKTRGQQVTLRCSSQSGHNTVSWYQQALGQGPQFIFQYYREEENGRGNFPPRFSGLQFPNYSSELNVNALELDDSALYLCASSLEQLAGGPHHSYEQYFGPGTRLTVT.

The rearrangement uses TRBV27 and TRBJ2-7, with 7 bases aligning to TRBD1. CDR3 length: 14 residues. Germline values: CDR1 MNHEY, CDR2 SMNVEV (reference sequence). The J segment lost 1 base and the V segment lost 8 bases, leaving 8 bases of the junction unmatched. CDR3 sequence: CASGRTGRSYEQYF. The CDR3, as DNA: TGTGCCAGCGGCCGGACAGGACGTTCCTACGAGCAGTACTTC.